This T cell receptor (beta chain) was captured by sequencing in a study of T-cell reconstitution after alpha-beta-depleted transplantation in children. The CDR3 is 17 amino acids. V dropped 0 bases and J dropped 2 bases, with 12 bases sitting between them. Germline loops: CDR1 SGHRS, CDR2 YFSETQ. Unique molecular identifiers were used to barcode this TCRbeta library. TCRdb reanalysed the PCR reads using MiXCR and keeps one entry per CDR3 protein. Among roughly 170,000 distinct CDR3 sequences listed, around 6.8% were seen once. There are a few counts of this clonotype. The rearrangement links TRBV5-1 to TRBJ2-6; tentatively, D is TRBD1 (6 bases). The clonotype originates from a human donor who donated a stem cell graft to a child with Wiskott-Aldrich syndrome. The sample in question was PBMCs from the stem cell graft donor, obtained from the stem cell graft. In DNA form, the CDR3 reads TGCGCCAGCAGCTTGGAAGGTCCAGGGGCTGGGGCCAACGTCCTGACTTTC. Protein sequence: CASSLEGPGAGANVLTF.